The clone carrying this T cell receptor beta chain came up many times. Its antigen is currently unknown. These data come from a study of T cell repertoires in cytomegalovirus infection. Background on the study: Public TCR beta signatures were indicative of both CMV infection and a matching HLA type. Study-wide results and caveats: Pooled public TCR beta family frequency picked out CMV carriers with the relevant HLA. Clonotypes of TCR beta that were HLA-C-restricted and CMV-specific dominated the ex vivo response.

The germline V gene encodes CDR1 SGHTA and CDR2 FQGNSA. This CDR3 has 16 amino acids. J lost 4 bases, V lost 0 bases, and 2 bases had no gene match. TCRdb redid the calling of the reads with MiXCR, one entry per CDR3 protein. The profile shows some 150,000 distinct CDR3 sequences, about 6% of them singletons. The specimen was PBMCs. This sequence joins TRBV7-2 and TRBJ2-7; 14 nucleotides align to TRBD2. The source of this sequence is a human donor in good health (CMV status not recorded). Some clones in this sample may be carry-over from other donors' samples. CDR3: CASSLARTSGGYEQYF. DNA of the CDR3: TGTGCCAGCAGCTTAGCGAGGACTAGCGGGGGGTACGAGCAGTACTTC.